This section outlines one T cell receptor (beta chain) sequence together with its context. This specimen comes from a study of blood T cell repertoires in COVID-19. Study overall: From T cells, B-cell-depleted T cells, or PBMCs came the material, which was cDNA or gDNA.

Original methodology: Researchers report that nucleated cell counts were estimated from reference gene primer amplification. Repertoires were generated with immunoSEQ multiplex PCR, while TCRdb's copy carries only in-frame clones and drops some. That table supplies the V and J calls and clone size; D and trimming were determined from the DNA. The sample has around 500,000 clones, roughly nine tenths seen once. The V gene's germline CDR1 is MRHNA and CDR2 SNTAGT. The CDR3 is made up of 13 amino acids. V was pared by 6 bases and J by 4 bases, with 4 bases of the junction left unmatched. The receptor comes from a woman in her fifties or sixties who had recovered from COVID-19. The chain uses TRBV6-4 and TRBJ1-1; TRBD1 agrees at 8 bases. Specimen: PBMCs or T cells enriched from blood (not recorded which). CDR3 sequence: CASSLTGGTEAFF. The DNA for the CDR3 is TGTGCCAGCAGCCTTACAGGGGGCACTGAAGCTTTCTTT.